Here is one T cell receptor (beta chain) with its context. Its antigen remains unidentified. These data come from a study of PD-1 blockade in classical Hodgkin lymphoma. Each patient's relapse followed autologous stem cell transplantation, and brentuximab vedotin exposure varied. The study recorded best responses of complete response, partial response or progressive disease. Repertoires were generated with immunoSEQ multiplex PCR, while TCRdb's copy carries only in-frame clones and drops some. This repertoire shows under 40,000 clones, around 76% found once; its top ten account for 15% to 20%. Overall study findings and caveats: Patients who responded completely had about the same baseline diversity as newly diagnosed patients.

Here the sequenced sample was peripheral blood mononuclear cells (PBMCs), taken before the second cycle of nivolumab. The receptor was isolated from a human donor with classical Hodgkin lymphoma.

The CDR3 region has the DNA TGTGCCAGCAGCACCGGGGCTCTCTATGGCTACACCTTC. This translates into CASSTGALYGYTF. This rearrangement joins TRBV5-6 to TRBJ1-2, with D possibly matching TRBD1 (5 bases). The germline V gene encodes CDR1 SGHDT and CDR2 YYEEEE. V was cut by 4 bases and J by 4 bases, with 11 bases left in between. This CDR3 contains 13 residues.